The 27 T cell receptor beta chains below come from one sample, sequenced in a study of T cells in Graves' hyperthyroidism and ophthalmopathy (dated by TCRdb to between 2018 and 2021). The protocol used for the library was multiplex PCR. The instrument given in TCRdb is Illumina HiSeq 2000. TCR beta CDR3 regions were amplified from RNA transcripts. A first-round RT-PCR of the TCR CDR3 used the HTBI primer set with the Qiagen OneStep RT-PCR kit. TCRdb reworked the public reads: Q25 trimming with fastp, MiXCR clone assembly, productive beta chains retained. Rows merge per CDR3 protein into single entries with the most common DNA and genes. The sample table records under 400,000 distinct CDR3 sequences; roughly 14% of these occur just once. Clones ranked in the top ten supply 11% of the sample. Specimen: blood. All receptors come from a woman aged 55-70 years with Graves' hyperthyroidism.

This clonotype was detected only a few times. The chain uses TRBV30 and TRBJ2-1; 7 bases map to TRBD2. The CDR3 is made up of 13 amino acids. Losses at the gene ends were 1 base for V and 6 bases for J; bases not matched to a gene: 3. Germline V CDR1 and CDR2: GTSNPN, SVGIG (reference sequence). CDR3 DNA: TGTGCCTGGAGTGCGGTAGCGGGCAATGAGCAGTTCTTC. It is translated as CAWSAVAGNEQFF. Full variable domain (remainder filled in from reference TRBV30 and TRBJ2-1): SQTIHQWPATLVQPVGSPLSLECTVEGTSNPNLYWYRQAAGRGLQLLFYSVGIGQISSEVPQNLSASRPQDRQFILSSKKLLLSDSGFYLCAWSAVAGNEQFFGPGTRLTVL.

This clonotype occurred many times. This sequence joins TRBV27 and TRBJ1-2; 10 positions match TRBD1. This CDR3 has 14 residues. Germline V lookup: CDR1 MNHEY, CDR2 SMNVEV (reference sequence). Trimming took 7 bases from V and 4 from J; bases not matched to a gene: 6. CDR3 amino acids: CASTRTGGSYGYTF. The CDR3 DNA follows: TGTGCCAGCACCCGGACAGGGGGAAGCTATGGCTACACCTTC.

The table lists this clonotype with a few counts. A read error is possible here, since a much larger clone lies one base away. This rearrangement joins TRBV3-1 to TRBJ1-2; D remains ambiguous. Germline CDR1 LGHDT, CDR2 YNNKEL (reference sequence). This CDR3 has 14 amino acids. The CDR3 bases are TGTACCAGCAGCCAAGATCACAGTAACTATGGCTACACCTTC. It codes for CTSSQDHSNYGYTF. The entire variable domain, with the rest obtained from reference TRBV3-1 and TRBJ1-2, is as follows: DTAVSQTPKYLVTQMGNDKSIKCEQNLGHDTMYWYKQDSKKFLKIMFSYNNKELIINETVPNRFSPKSPDKAHLNLHINSLELGDSAVYFCTSSQDHSNYGYTFGSGTRLTVV.

This clonotype was detected ten times or more. This chain joins TRBV5-1 and TRBJ1-2; the D gene is possibly TRBD1 (6 bases). Germline CDR1 reads SGHRS; CDR2 reads YFSETQ. CDR3 length: 14 amino acids. Trimming removed 4 bases from V and 4 bases from J, with 14 bases in between. The DNA of the CDR3 is TGCGCCAGCAGCCAAGGACAGTCCGCCTATGGCTACACCTTC. It codes for CASSQGQSAYGYTF.

This clonotype was picked up many times. The chain has TRBV3-1 and TRBJ2-2, with 8 bases lining up with TRBD2. With V trimmed by 2 bases and J by 3 bases, 8 bases remained unmatched. Per germline, CDR1 LGHDT and CDR2 YNNKEL (reference sequence). The CDR3 is 17 residues long. For the CDR3, the DNA is TGTGCCAGCAGCCAAAGCGGGAGTTCGTGGCACACCGGGGAGCTGTTTTTT. This gives the protein CASSQSGSSWHTGELFF.

This clonotype has ten or more counts. This chain joins TRBV7-9 and TRBJ2-1; 9 bases match TRBD2. The CDR3 sequence is 15 residues long. Germline V CDR1 and CDR2: SEHNR, FQNEAQ (reference sequence). V dropped 5 bases and J dropped 4; count of bases not matched to a gene: 6. The CDR3 DNA follows: TGTGCCAGCAGCCCCGGGACTAGCATTTACAATGAGCAGTTCTTC. As protein: CASSPGTSIYNEQFF.

As for this clonotype: One base away lies a much larger clone, so this may be a sequencing read error. This rearrangement joins TRBV3-1 to TRBJ1-5; D not resolved. The CDR3 is 13 residues long. CDR1 is LGHDT, CDR2 YNNKEL, per germline (reference sequence). CDR3 protein: CASRQDINQPQHF. The CDR3 nucleotides read TGTGCCAGCCGCCAAGACATCAATCAGCCCCAGCATTTT.

V usage is TRBV7-9 and J usage is TRBJ2-7; TRBD2 is a possible D gene (6 bases). The CDR3 extends over 12 amino acids. Germline values: CDR1 SEHNR, CDR2 FQNEAQ (reference sequence). V was trimmed by 4 bases and J by 6 bases, leaving 10 bases between them. The CDR3 sequence is CASSWGVGEQYF. The CDR3 nucleotides read TGTGCCAGCAGCTGGGGGGTGGGCGAGCAGTACTTC.

This clonotype was counted ten times or more. CDR3 in amino acids: CASSGWSVGTDTQYF. The CDR3 region has the DNA TGTGCCAGCAGTGGCTGGAGCGTGGGCACAGATACGCAGTATTTT. The chain is built from TRBV27 and TRBJ2-3, with D unresolved. CDR1 and CDR2 (germline): MNHEY, SMNVEV (reference sequence). The CDR3 is 15 residues long. Trimming cost V 5 bases and J 1 base, with 13 bases left between them.

The chain combines TRBV5-1 with TRBJ2-4; tentatively, D is TRBD2 (6 bases). V lost 0 bases to trimming and J lost 8 bases, with 18 bases between them. The germline CDR1 and CDR2 sequences are SGHRS and YFSETQ. The CDR3 runs 16 residues. The CDR3 coding sequence is TGCGCCAGCAGCTTGGTAAACCGGGAGTTAGGGGACATTCAGTACTTC. Protein: CASSLVNRELGDIQYF.

This clonotype was counted ten times or more. One end of the junction does not line up with germline, which may come from a read error. This chain links TRBV3-1 with TRBJ2-2; D is uncertain. In germline, CDR1 is LGHDT, CDR2 YNNKEL (reference sequence). The CDR3 is 11 amino acids. The CDR3 protein is CASRHTGELFF. The CDR3 DNA reads as TGTGCCAGCCGCCACACCGGGGAGCTGTTTTTT.

This clonotype was seen ten or more times. The chain recombines TRBV5-5 with TRBJ2-1, with D possibly matching TRBD2 (6 bases). The germline V and J ends were trimmed by 4 bases and 3 bases, with 14 bases remaining between them. CDR1 is SGHKS and CDR2 is YYEKEE in the germline V gene (reference sequence). CDR3 length: 15 residues. CDR3 region: CASSLGIADYNEQFF. Here the CDR3 DNA reads TGTGCCAGCAGCCTGGGTATAGCGGACTACAATGAGCAGTTCTTC.

This clonotype was seen repeatedly, ten times or more. The chain uses TRBV7-8 and TRBJ1-5; 9 bases fit TRBD1. The V segment lost 4 bases and the J segment 5 bases; nucleotides outside the gene matches: 9. From germline, CDR1 is SGHVS and CDR2 FQNEAQ. This CDR3 has 16 residues. The CDR3 coding sequence is TGTGCCAGCAGCTCACAACAGGGGGCAGCTGATCAGCCCCAGCATTTT. Translating gives CASSSQQGAADQPQHF.

This clonotype came up many times. This chain connects TRBV11-3 to TRBJ2-5, with D possibly being TRBD2 (6 bases). The CDR3 runs to 17 residues. Germline V gives CDR1 SGHNT, CDR2 YENEEA. V gave up 0 bases and J gave up 1 base, with 15 bases separating them. CDR3 loop: CASSLDGGRWIQETQYF. CDR3 nucleotide sequence: TGTGCCAGCAGCTTAGATGGAGGGAGGTGGATCCAAGAGACCCAGTACTTC.

V usage is TRBV6-2 or TRBV6-3 and J usage is TRBJ2-1; 9 nucleotides agree with TRBD2. Germline V CDR1 and CDR2: MNHEY, SVGEGT. Germline trimming cut 5 bases from V and 10 bases from J; bases unmatched to any gene: 6. The CDR3 extends over 13 amino acids. The CDR3 DNA reads as TGTGCCAGCAGTCACCCCGGGACTAGCGAGCAGTTCTTC. Encoded protein: CASSHPGTSEQFF.

The chain has TRBV6-1 and TRBJ2-7; either TRBD1 or TRBD2 may supply D (7 bases each). Trimming cost V 5 bases and J 1 base, with 12 bases left between them. Germline values: CDR1 MNHNS, CDR2 SASEGT. The CDR3 extends over 14 amino acids. The CDR3 sequence: CASSRGGQSYEQYF. The CDR3 DNA sequence: TGTGCCAGCAGTAGGGGGGGACAGTCCTACGAGCAGTACTTC.

This clonotype was seen at least ten times. The rearrangement uses TRBV27 and TRBJ2-3, with 7 nucleotides matching TRBD1. V gave up 6 bases and J gave up 5 bases; unmatched junction bases: 5. The CDR3 runs 13 residues. Germline CDR1 is MNHEY and CDR2 is SMNVEV (reference sequence). CDR3: CASRGTVEDTQYF. CDR3 bases: TGTGCCAGCAGGGGGACAGTTGAAGATACGCAGTATTTT.

This rearrangement joins TRBV4-1 to TRBJ2-1, with 10 bases lining up with TRBD2. With V trimmed by 6 bases and J by 3 bases, 8 bases remained unmatched. Germline-derived CDR1 and CDR2 are MGHRA and YSYEKL. There are 16 residues in the CDR3. In DNA form, the CDR3 reads TGCGCCAGCAGTAAAACCGGGACTAGCGTCTACAATGAGCAGTTCTTC. Translating it yields CASSKTGTSVYNEQFF.

Regarding this clonotype: Being one base from a much bigger clone, this may be a read error. This rearrangement joins TRBV30 to TRBJ2-5, with 8 bases fitting TRBD1. Germline loops: CDR1 GTSNPN, CDR2 SVGIG (reference sequence). This CDR3 spans 16 amino acids. CDR3 loop: CARSVGTGGYQETQYF. DNA of the CDR3: TGTGCCCGGAGTGTAGGTACAGGGGGTTACCAAGAGACCCAGTACTTC.

This clonotype was seen at least ten times. The chain is built from TRBV3-1 and TRBJ2-1; D gene ambiguous. The CDR3 runs 13 residues. Trimming removed 3 bases from V and 8 bases from J, with 11 bases in between. Germline V CDR1 and CDR2: LGHDT, YNNKEL (reference sequence). The CDR3 coding sequence is TGTGCCAGCAGCCAGATGCGTATGGATGAGCAGTTCTTC. It translates to CASSQMRMDEQFF.

This clonotype was seen many times. The rearrangement links TRBV6-1 to TRBJ1-5, with 7 bases fitting TRBD1. This CDR3 comprises 16 residues. V gave up 5 bases and J gave up 0 bases; unmatched junction bases: 7. Germline CDR1 and CDR2: MNHNS and SASEGT. CDR3 region: CASSPRQGYSNQPQHF. CDR3 nucleotides: TGTGCCAGCAGTCCCCGACAGGGTTATAGCAATCAGCCCCAGCATTTT.

The V gene is TRBV5-6, the J gene TRBJ2-3; D is perhaps TRBD2 (5 bases). The CDR3 runs 14 residues. Germline loops: CDR1 SGHDT, CDR2 YYEEEE. The V and J ends lost 4 bases and 8 bases respectively, with 17 bases between them. The CDR3 region has the DNA TGTGCCAGCAGCCTCCGGGGTTCCTCAACTACGCAGTATTTT. Translated: CASSLRGSSTTQYF.

This clonotype has at least ten counts. The chain is built from TRBV18 and TRBJ2-1, with D perhaps matching TRBD2 (5 bases). The ends were cut back, 3 bases at V and 4 bases at J, with 10 bases in the middle. The CDR3 spans 14 residues. Germline-derived CDR1 and CDR2 are KGHSH and LQKENI. CDR3 sequence reads: CASSPSSGYNEQFF. CDR3 bases: TGTGCCAGCTCACCTTCCAGCGGATACAATGAGCAGTTCTTC.

The rearrangement uses TRBV6-1 and TRBJ1-2; D not certain. Germline CDR1 is MNHNS and CDR2 is SASEGT. The V end lost 7 bases, the J end lost 0 bases, and 3 bases lay between the germline ends. The CDR3 sequence is 11 residues long. Here the CDR3 DNA reads TGTGCCAGCAAAGCTAACTATGGCTACACCTTC. Translation: CASKANYGYTF.

Only a few counts were recorded for this clonotype. This chain uses TRBV27 with TRBJ1-2; tentatively, D is TRBD1 (6 bases). Deletions cut 5 bases from V and 3 bases from J, with 10 bases between. CDR1 is MNHEY and CDR2 is SMNVEV in the germline V gene (reference sequence). The CDR3 has 13 residues. CDR3 sequence (DNA): TGTGCCAGCAGTCTAAAGGGGGACTATGGCTACACCTTC. Its translation is CASSLKGDYGYTF.

The sample holds a few counts of this clonotype. The rearrangement uses TRBV9 and TRBJ2-7; no firm D call. The CDR3 sequence is 16 residues long. Germline V lookup: CDR1 SGDLS, CDR2 YYNGEE. Trimming took off 3 bases at V and 5 bases at J, with 21 bases between the two ends. Written as DNA, the CDR3 is TGTGCCAGCAGCGGGTCCGCTCTAGTTGGGCCGCACGAGCAGTACTTC. It encodes CASSGSALVGPHEQYF.

This clonotype came up many times. The chain combines TRBV20-1 with TRBJ2-2, with 14 bases fitting TRBD2. This CDR3 spans 15 amino acids. CDR1 DFQATT and CDR2 SNEGSKA come from the germline V gene (reference sequence). Trimming took 5 bases from V and 7 from J; bases not matched to a gene: 6. Here the CDR3 reads CSARRLAGGLGELFF. CDR3 sequence (DNA): TGCAGTGCTCGCAGACTAGCGGGAGGGCTCGGGGAGCTGTTTTTT.